Each of the 17 T cell receptor beta chains below was sequenced from the same sample in a study of shared clonotypes between healthy human individuals. The repertoire was sequenced with immunoSEQ multiplex PCR; TCRdb's copy has only in-frame clones and lacks some. The sample contains around 1.1 million clones, around three quarters of which appear only once. Sequencing was done on a sample of memory CD4+ T cells from PBMCs. The sample's subset: CD45RA-negative fraction. The receptors stem from a man between 18 and 29 years old in good health. Some clones in this sample may be carry-over from other donors' samples.

The chain joins TRBV7-2 to TRBJ2-7; tentative D call: TRBD1 (6 bases). CDR3 length equals 14 residues. V was shortened by 2 bases and J by 2 bases, with 10 bases between the two germline ends. Germline V gene data show CDR1 as SGHTA and CDR2 as FQGNSA. In DNA form, the CDR3 reads TGTGCCAGCAGCTTATTCCGGGACACCTACGAGCAGTACTTC. Its translation: CASSLFRDTYEQYF.

This sequence joins TRBV27 and TRBJ1-4; 9 bases fit TRBD1. The V segment lost 8 bases and the J segment 0 bases; nucleotides outside the gene matches: 10. Germline values: CDR1 MNHEY, CDR2 SMNVEV (reference sequence). The CDR3 consists of 17 residues. The CDR3 bases are TGTGCCAGCCCCGGGACAGGGAGCCACTCAACTAATGAAAAACTGTTTTTT. It translates to CASPGTGSHSTNEKLFF.

The CDR3 reads CASSLAGAQETQYF. The CDR3 coding sequence is TGTGCCAGCAGTTTGGCGGGAGCACAAGAGACCCAGTACTTC. This chain uses TRBV28 with TRBJ2-5, with TRBD2 matching 7 bases. Germline V CDR1 and CDR2: MDHEN, SYDVKM. The CDR3 contains 14 residues. The V and J ends lost 3 bases and 2 bases, in that order; junction bases with no gene match: 3. The whole variable domain, remainder taken from reference TRBV28 and TRBJ2-5, is DVKVTQSSRYLVKRTGEKVFLECVQDMDHENMFWYRQDPGLGLRLIYFSYDVKMKEKGDIPEGYSVSREKKERFSLILESASTNQTSMYLCASSLAGAQETQYFGPGTRLLVL.

Remarks on this clone: One end of the junction does not line up with germline, which may come from a read error. The rearrangement joins TRBV28 to TRBJ2-7; 10 bases are a match to TRBD2. Germline CDR1 and CDR2: MDHEN and SYDVKM. The CDR3 runs 15 residues. The CDR3 region has the DNA TGTGCCAGCAGTTCCGGAAGGCTAGCGGGAGACGAGCGGTACTTC. Amino acids: CASSSGRLAGDERYF.

The J gene is TRBJ1-1, the V gene TRBV6-5, with a tentative D call TRBD1 (6 bases). The CDR3 is made up of 16 amino acids. Trimming left V 4 bases short and J 9 bases short, with 24 bases between. Germline V gene lookup returns CDR1 MNHEY and CDR2 SVGAGI. CDR3 sequence reads: CASSFWGAQGSPQAFF. The CDR3 bases are TGTGCCAGCAGTTTCTGGGGGGCGCAGGGTTCGCCCCAAGCTTTCTTT.

The rearrangement links TRBV5-1 to TRBJ2-7, with D possibly TRBD2 on 6 matching bases. This CDR3 region has 15 residues. V was shortened by 0 bases and J by 0 bases, with 10 bases between the two germline ends. Germline lookup yields CDR1 SGHRS and CDR2 YFSETQ. CDR3 DNA sequence: TGCGCCAGCAGCTTGGCGGGGACTCTCTCCTACGAGCAGTACTTC. It yields the protein CASSLAGTLSYEQYF.

The chain carries TRBV2 and TRBJ1-2; D gene ambiguous. Trimming took off 8 bases at V and 2 bases at J, with 15 bases between the two ends. The CDR3 has 14 amino acids. The germline CDR1 and CDR2 sequences are SNHLY and FYNNEI. The CDR3: CASRPDRYNYGYTF. The DNA for the CDR3 is TGTGCCAGCCGGCCTGATCGATACAACTATGGCTACACCTTC.

The rearrangement joins TRBV2 to TRBJ2-7; 11 nucleotides match TRBD1. Germline values: CDR1 SNHLY, CDR2 FYNNEI. CDR3 length: 19 amino acids. V was clipped by 0 bases and J by 4 bases; unmatched bases: 14. CDR3 region: CASSEASTYFRDRGYEQYF. CDR3 in DNA: TGTGCCAGCAGTGAAGCGTCTACATATTTCCGGGACAGGGGGTACGAGCAGTACTTC.

A note on this clone: A much larger clone differs by one base, so this may be a read error. The chain uses TRBV18 and TRBJ1-1; D gene uncertain. Germline V gene data show CDR1 as KGHSH and CDR2 as LQKENI. CDR3 size: 12 residues. V was shortened by 1 base and J by 10 bases, with 10 bases between the two germline ends. The CDR3 sequence is CASSPRNQGAFF. The CDR3, as DNA: TGTGCCAGCTCACCACGGAATCAAGGAGCTTTCTTT.

This chain uses TRBV19 with TRBJ2-1; possible D gene TRBD2, 6 bases. The germline gives CDR1 LNHDA, CDR2 SQIVND (reference sequence). V was cut by 10 bases and J by 10 bases, with 17 bases left in between. This CDR3 has 12 amino acids. The CDR3 loop reads CATALGGHEQFF. As DNA, the CDR3 is TGTGCCACCGCATTGGGAGGCCACGAGCAGTTCTTC.

This chain links TRBV4-1 with TRBJ1-2; 7 positions agree with TRBD1. Per the germline V gene, CDR1 is MGHRA and CDR2 is YSYEKL. The junction had 11 bases not matched to a gene; V was cut back by 1 base and J by 6 bases. The CDR3 covers 16 residues. The CDR3 nucleotides read TGCGCCAGCAGCCAAGTCGGGGGCAGGGGGATTAATGGCTACACCTTC. As protein: CASSQVGGRGINGYTF.

The rearrangement uses TRBV15 and TRBJ2-2; D is perhaps TRBD1 (5 bases). From germline, CDR1 is LNHNV and CDR2 YYDKDF (reference sequence). The V end was cut by 6 bases, the J end by 7 bases, with 15 bases between. The CDR3 length is 14 residues. The chain's CDR3 is CATRPLLGVGELFF. DNA for the CDR3: TGTGCCACCAGGCCTCTTCTAGGGGTCGGGGAGCTGTTTTTT.

Points on this clone: At one boundary the junction diverges from the germline segment, which might be a read error. The chain employs TRBV29-1 and TRBJ2-1; D is unresolved. CDR1 and CDR2 from the germline V gene are SQVTM and ANQGSEA. This CDR3 contains 10 residues. CDR3: CSSSNNEQFF. CDR3 sequence (DNA): TGCAGCTCCTCCAACAATGAGCAGTTCTTC.

The chain joins TRBV7-2 to TRBJ2-5, with D maybe TRBD2 (5 bases). Germline values: CDR1 SGHTA, CDR2 FQGNSA. The CDR3 consists of 15 residues. The V end lost 0 bases, the J end lost 5 bases, and 13 bases lay between the germline ends. CDR3 DNA sequence: TGTGCCAGCAGCTTAGCCCGCGGGTCTGGGGAGACCCAGTACTTC. This codes for CASSLARGSGETQYF.

V and J are TRBV5-1 and TRBJ2-7; no reliable D call. CDR1 and CDR2 (germline): SGHRS, YFSETQ. The CDR3 totals 14 residues. V shed 0 bases and J shed 6 bases, with 13 bases lying between them. CDR3 sequence: CASSLVSIWGEQYF. The CDR3, as DNA: TGCGCCAGCAGCTTGGTTTCCATTTGGGGCGAGCAGTACTTC.

The chain joins TRBV7-9 to TRBJ2-7, with D unclear. The ends were cut back, 6 bases at V and 5 bases at J, with 14 bases in the middle. The CDR3 consists of 13 residues. Germline assignment: CDR1 SEHNR and CDR2 FQNEAQ (reference sequence). The CDR3 DNA reads as TGTGCCAGCAGTTCTAGAGGTTTGGACGAGCAGTACTTC. This translates into CASSSRGLDEQYF.

A single count supports this clone. V and J are TRBV27 and TRBJ2-5; TRBD2 matches 8 bases. V dropped 2 bases and J dropped 4; count of bases not matched to a gene: 0. CDR1 and CDR2 from the germline V gene are MNHEY and SMNVEV (reference sequence). CDR3 length: 13 amino acids. CDR3 in DNA: TGTGCCAGCAGTTTAGCGGGAGGAGAGACCCAGTACTTC. Amino acid sequence: CASSLAGGETQYF.